This TCR beta chain was sequenced for a study of blood T cell repertoires in COVID-19. Study summary: Material from acute and convalescent COVID-19 was sourced from the United States, Italy and Spain.

In the authors' workflow: Quantification of nucleated cells was approximated via reference gene primer amplification. Profiling relied on immunoSEQ multiplex PCR, and the TCRdb table lists in-frame clones only, not all of them. The V and J calls and clone size come from that table; D and trimming were worked out from the DNA. Of roughly 140,000 clones listed, 65% to 90% were seen once; the top ten hold 2.5% to 4%. This CDR3 has 15 amino acids. Trimming removed 5 bases at V and 0 bases at J, with 13 bases between. The germline gives CDR1 LNHDA, CDR2 SQIVND (reference sequence). The TCR sequence derives from a man in his 70s with acute or convalescent COVID-19. What was sequenced was peripheral blood. This sequence joins TRBV19 and TRBJ1-2; D is unclear. CDR3 region: CASSPRSIANYGYTF. DNA for the CDR3: TGTGCCAGTAGTCCGCGAAGTATAGCTAACTATGGCTACACCTTC.